The rows below give T cell receptor beta chains drawn from one sample of a study of blood T cell repertoires in COVID-19. Assay: immunoSEQ multiplex PCR; the TCRdb copy retains only in-frame clones and omits some. The sample holds 65,000 to 90,000 clones; around 77% are singletons and the top ten take under 3%. The specimen was peripheral blood. These receptor sequences come from a man in his 70s with COVID-19, enrolled during active disease. The CDR3 runs from the conserved cysteine through the conserved F or W. D genes are given only for firm matches. Part of the rows lack a size; the others show once, few, many or a class for expanded clones.

v_gene	len	d_gene	abundance	j_gene	CDR3nt	CDR3aa
TRBV30	14	TRBD2	-	TRBJ2-1	TGTGCCTGGAGTCAGACTAGCGGGAGGGGTGAGCAGTTCTTC	CAWSQTSGRGEQFF
TRBV27	16	-	-	TRBJ2-6	TGTGCCAGCAGTTTAGAGGTAGGGGCTGGGGCCAACGTCCTGACTTTC	CASSLEVGAGANVLTF
TRBV30	13	TRBD2	-	TRBJ2-1	TGTGCCTGGAGGGGACTAGCCAGTACTGAGCAGTTCTTC	CAWRGLASTEQFF
TRBV28	17	-	-	TRBJ1-1	TGTGCCAGCAGTTTTGGAGTAGGGGCCCGCGGGAACACTGAAGCTTTCTTT	CASSFGVGARGNTEAFF
TRBV4-3	14	-	-	TRBJ1-2	TGCGCCAGCAGCCCCCGGTTCGGTTCGGATGGCTACACCTTC	CASSPRFGSDGYTF
TRBV20-1	13	TRBD1	-	TRBJ1-5	TGCAGTGCTAGTGGACAGGACAATCAGCCCCAGCATTTT	CSASGQDNQPQHF
TRBV4-1	19	-	once	TRBJ2-2	TGCGCCAGCAGCCAAGACGGACCAGGGGCCCTAACAAACACCGGGGAGCTGTTTTTT	CASSQDGPGALTNTGELFF
TRBV25-1	15	TRBD2	-	TRBJ2-7	TGTGCCAGCAGCCGGACTAGCGGGAGCTCCTACGAGCAGTACTTC	CASSRTSGSSYEQYF
TRBV28	17	-	-	TRBJ1-6	TGTGCCAGCAGCGAAACCGAGGCCCAAGCCGCGAATTCACCCCTCCACTTT	CASSETEAQAANSPLHF
TRBV5-4	17	TRBD2	once	TRBJ2-5	TGTGCCAGCAGCTTGGACGGACTAGCGGGAAGTAAAGAGACCCAGTACTTC	CASSLDGLAGSKETQYF
TRBV6-6	14	-	-	TRBJ1-2	TGTGCCAGCAGTCTCGGACACGCTAACTATGGCTACACCTTC	CASSLGHANYGYTF
TRBV27	15	TRBD2	-	TRBJ2-1	TGTGCCAGCAGTCTTCGACTAGCCTCCTACAATGAGCAGTTCTTC	CASSLRLASYNEQFF
TRBV5-6	13	-	-	TRBJ2-1	TGTGCCAGCAGCAGCCCCGTTCCTAGTGAGCAGTTCTTC	CASSSPVPSEQFF
TRBV11-2	16	TRBD2	few	TRBJ2-3	TGTGCCAGCAGCTCCCGACTAGCGGACCCCACAGATACGCAGTATTTT	CASSSRLADPTDTQYF
TRBV5-1	13	-	-	TRBJ1-2	TGCGCCAGCAGCTTGGTGGAGGGAGAGGGCTACACCTTC	CASSLVEGEGYTF
TRBV3-1/TRBV3-2	15	-	once	TRBJ1-5	TGTGCCAGCAGCCGGGATTCGACAGGCGGTGGGCCCCAGCATTTT	CASSRDSTGGGPQHF
TRBV10-3	16	-	few	TRBJ1-1	TGTGCCATCAGTGAGTCTGGGCAGGGCGCCCCGACTGAAGCTTTCTTT	CAISESGQGAPTEAFF
TRBV27	15	TRBD1	few	TRBJ1-2	TGTGCCAGCAGGAGATGGACAGGGGGCGCAGATGGCTACACCTTC	CASRRWTGGADGYTF
TRBV28	14	TRBD1	-	TRBJ2-7	TGTGCCAGCTTTGGGACAGGGGGTATCTACGAGCAGTACTTC	CASFGTGGIYEQYF
TRBV10-3	14	-	few	TRBJ1-5	TGTGCCATCAGTGGACAGAATAGCAATCAGCCCCAGCATTTT	CAISGQNSNQPQHF
TRBV24-1	15	-	-	TRBJ2-7	TGTGCCACCAGTGAATCGGACACACCTCCCCACGAGCAGTACTTC	CATSESDTPPHEQYF
TRBV3-1/TRBV3-2	15	TRBD2	few	TRBJ2-3	TGTGCCAGCAGCCTCAGCGGGAGTGGCACAGATACGCAGTATTTT	CASSLSGSGTDTQYF
TRBV5-1	18	TRBD2	-	TRBJ2-2	TGCGCCAGCAGCTGGGGGGCTAGCGGGAGAAGTAACACCGGGGAGCTGTTTTTT	CASSWGASGRSNTGELFF
TRBV19	17	TRBD1	-	TRBJ2-7	TGTGCCAGTAGTATAAGGACCGTCGGGGACAGCACCTACGAGCAGTACTTC	CASSIRTVGDSTYEQYF
TRBV6-5	15	TRBD2	-	TRBJ2-1	TGTGCCAGCAGTTACCGAGCGGGAGGCCACAATGAGCAGTTCTTC	CASSYRAGGHNEQFF
TRBV7-3	15	TRBD2	-	TRBJ2-7	TGTGCCAGCAGCTTAGGGACTAGCGGCAGCTACGAGCAGTACTTC	CASSLGTSGSYEQYF
TRBV11-1	12	-	-	TRBJ2-7	TGTGCCAGCAGTCGATCTCCTACGGGGCAGTACTTC	CASSRSPTGQYF
TRBV5-6	13	-	-	TRBJ2-5	TGTGCCAGCAGCTTGCGGTACCAAGAGACCCAGTACTTC	CASSLRYQETQYF
TRBV4-3	17	TRBD2	-	TRBJ2-3	TGCGCCAGCAGCCAAGAATTAGCGGGAGTACGTACAGATACGCAGTATTTT	CASSQELAGVRTDTQYF
TRBV30	13	TRBD1	-	TRBJ2-7	TGTGCCTGGGATACCGACAGGGGAGGCGAGCAGTACTTC	CAWDTDRGGEQYF
TRBV27	16	-	-	TRBJ1-5	TGTGCCAGCAGTTCTGTCTATTGGGGCAGCAATCAGCCCCAGCATTTT	CASSSVYWGSNQPQHF
TRBV9	15	TRBD1	few	TRBJ1-1	TGTGCCAGCAGCATGAGTGGGACAGAGAACACTGAAGCTTTCTTT	CASSMSGTENTEAFF
TRBV15	16	-	-	TRBJ2-7	TGTGCCACCAGCAGAATCCTGACCAGGGGCTTCGGCGAGCAGTACTTC	CATSRILTRGFGEQYF
TRBV3-1/TRBV3-2	17	-	-	TRBJ1-3	TGTGCCAGCAGCCTACCTCTGACAGCTAACTCTGGAAACACCATATATTTT	CASSLPLTANSGNTIYF
TRBV25-1	12	-	-	TRBJ1-5	TGTGCCAGCCGTTCAGCCGGCGGACCCCAGCATTTT	CASRSAGGPQHF
TRBV7-2	14	TRBD1	-	TRBJ2-5	TGTGCCAGCAGCTCCCAGGGGGTCCAAGAGACCCAGTACTTC	CASSSQGVQETQYF
TRBV28	21	-	-	TRBJ2-1	TGTGCCAGCAGTTACCCAACCGGTTGGACTACCCTCGCGCGCTCCTACAATGAGCAGTTCTTC	CASSYPTGWTTLARSYNEQFF
TRBV18	16	TRBD1	-	TRBJ1-1	TGTGCCAGCTCACCCGAAGTCCAGGGGGCGGGAACTGAAGCTTTCTTT	CASSPEVQGAGTEAFF
TRBV4-1	13	-	-	TRBJ2-7	TGCGCCAGCAGCCAAGATGTCCCCGACGAGCAGTACTTC	CASSQDVPDEQYF
TRBV9	16	-	-	TRBJ2-2	TGTGCCAGCAGCGTAGCTACGAGAGGAGGGACCGGGGAGCTGTTTTTT	CASSVATRGGTGELFF
TRBV30	15	TRBD1	few	TRBJ1-6	TGTGCCTCCCCTCCGTCGGGACAGGATTATTCACCCCTCCACTTT	CASPPSGQDYSPLHF
TRBV25-1	15	TRBD2	-	TRBJ2-1	TGTGCCAGCAGTGTATCGGGACTAGAATTGTCCGGGCAGTTCTTC	CASSVSGLELSGQFF
TRBV7-2	13	-	-	TRBJ1-1	TGTGCCAGCAGCTTAGCGCGCAACACTGAAGCTTTCTTT	CASSLARNTEAFF
TRBV18	12	-	once	TRBJ2-7	TGTGCCAGCTCACCTGGGCGCTACGAGCAGTACTTC	CASSPGRYEQYF
TRBV24-1	15	-	few	TRBJ2-2	TGTGCCACCAGTGCTTCGAGCGTTCCCACCGGGGAGCTGTTTTTT	CATSASSVPTGELFF
TRBV15	20	TRBD2	-	TRBJ2-3	TGTGCCACCAGCAGAGAAAAACTAGCGGGAGGCCGTACTAGTAGAGATACGCAGTATTTT	CATSREKLAGGRTSRDTQYF
TRBV6-2/TRBV6-3	14	TRBD1	-	TRBJ2-1	TGTGCCAGCAGTCCGGGACAGGGGGTAGGTGAGCAGTTCTTC	CASSPGQGVGEQFF
TRBV27	14	TRBD2	-	TRBJ2-1	TGTGCCAGCAGTTTATGGGGACTAGCGGGAGAGCAGTTCTTC	CASSLWGLAGEQFF
TRBV28	14	-	-	TRBJ1-5	TGTGCCAGCAGTTTTCTCGGGCAGGGGCAGCCCCAGCATTTT	CASSFLGQGQPQHF
TRBV18	14	TRBD2	-	TRBJ2-7	TGTGCCAGCTCACCGGGACTAGTAAACTACGAGCAGTACTTC	CASSPGLVNYEQYF
TRBV5-1	17	TRBD2	-	TRBJ2-3	TGCGCCAGCAGCGCGGGGACTAGCGGGACACCTGTGGATACGCAGTATTTT	CASSAGTSGTPVDTQYF
TRBV6-2/TRBV6-3	15	-	-	TRBJ2-1	TGTGCCAGCAGTTACCGGGAGAGGCGTAGAAATGAGCAGTTCTTC	CASSYRERRRNEQFF
TRBV6-2/TRBV6-3	15	TRBD1	-	TRBJ1-3	TGTGCCAGCAGCTCCGCAGGGGGCTCCGGAAACACCATATATTTT	CASSSAGGSGNTIYF
TRBV6-4	13	TRBD2	-	TRBJ2-7	TGTGCCAGCAGTGCGCGGGAGGGCTACGAGCAGTACTTC	CASSAREGYEQYF
TRBV4-3	15	TRBD2	-	TRBJ2-1	TGCGCCAGCAGACTTAGCGGGAGTCGTTACAATGAGCAGTTCTTC	CASRLSGSRYNEQFF